Given below is one T cell receptor beta chain in context. Antigen unknown. Sequencing used immunoSEQ multiplex PCR; TCRdb keeps in-frame clones, though not all of them. The table records 100,000 or so clones, 91% of them present only once. This CDR3 spans 14 amino acids. V shed 6 bases and J shed 2 bases, with 16 bases lying between them. Germline V gene lookup returns CDR1 SQVTM and CDR2 ANQGSEA. The data derive from a study of graft-versus-host responses after intestinal transplantation. As for the study in general: Transplant recipients had multivisceral, liver-intestinal, or isolated intestinal grafts.

The sequences come from unstimulated CD4+ T cells sorted from spleen or lymph node cells, collected before transplant. The receptor was derived from a human donor who was the organ donor for an intestinal transplant. The chain combines TRBV29-1 with TRBJ1-1; D gene uncertain. This CDR3 is CSVALNQPNTEAFF. CDR3 in DNA: TGCAGCGTCGCACTAAATCAGCCCAACACTGAAGCTTTCTTT.